These 24 T cell receptor beta chains share one sample of origin, sequenced in a study of T-cell memory formation after mild COVID-19. TCRdb analysed the 5' RACE reads with MiXCR anew, one entry per CDR3 protein. The sample includes approximately 560,000 distinct CDR3 sequences, 15% to 20% of them seen just once. Sequencing was performed on PBMCs or a T cell subset sorted from them (not recorded which). The receptor set was obtained from an adult woman who had mild COVID-19 (a few samples of this study predate the infection). Cell type and time point are not known.

This clonotype was picked up a small number of times. J is TRBJ1-3 and V is TRBV30; D perhaps matches TRBD1 (6 bases). V dropped 2 bases and J dropped 3 bases, with 20 bases sitting between them. From germline, CDR1 is GTSNPN and CDR2 SVGIG (reference sequence). The CDR3 is 17 residues long. For the CDR3, the DNA is TGTGCCTGGAGTCGCGCCGATACAGGGAAGGGTGGAAACACCATATATTTT. This codes for CAWSRADTGKGGNTIYF.

In this sample, this clonotype turned up a few times. The genes are TRBV7-2 and TRBJ2-1; 10 bases line up with TRBD2. This CDR3 is 16 amino acids long. After removal of 5 bases from V and 5 bases from J, the junction contained 9 bases not matched to a gene. Germline V gives CDR1 SGHTA, CDR2 FQGNSA. The DNA of the CDR3 is TGTGCCAGCAGCCGTCGGAGCGGGGGGGCCAACAATGAGCAGTTCTTC. As protein: CASSRRSGGANNEQFF.

V is TRBV12-3 or TRBV12-4 and J is TRBJ1-2; the D gene is possibly TRBD1 (5 bases). V lost 6 bases and J 8 bases, leaving 19 bases between the germline ends. The CDR3 runs 14 residues. The CDR3 DNA reads TGTGCCAGCAGCCGTTCTTTGGGGCGGGAGGGCTACACCTTC. Translating gives CASSRSLGREGYTF.

The chain uses TRBV4-1 and TRBJ2-1; D unresolved. Germline lookup yields CDR1 MGHRA and CDR2 YSYEKL. This CDR3 region has 16 residues. Trimming left V 1 base short and J 1 base short, with 11 bases between. CDR3 loop: CASSQVFGPSYNEQFF. CDR3 DNA: TGCGCCAGCAGCCAAGTATTCGGTCCATCCTACAATGAGCAGTTCTTC.

This clonotype has only a few counts. The chain couples TRBV4-1 to TRBJ2-2; D unresolved. The germline V gene encodes CDR1 MGHRA and CDR2 YSYEKL. CDR3 length equals 15 residues. With 4 bases removed from V and 2 bases from J, the gap between germline ends came to 11 bases. The CDR3 here is CASSPRGVNTGELFF. For the CDR3, the DNA is TGCGCCAGCAGCCCCCGTGGAGTAAACACCGGGGAGCTGTTTTTT.

V is TRBV29-1 and J is TRBJ2-3; D remains unclear. The ends were cut back, 2 bases at V and 4 bases at J, with 7 bases in the middle. The CDR3 consists of 12 residues. CDR1 and CDR2 from the germline V gene are SQVTM and ANQGSEA. The CDR3 protein is CSVETTPDTQYF. The CDR3, as DNA: TGCAGCGTTGAAACCACCCCAGATACGCAGTATTTT.

J is TRBJ2-1 and V is TRBV7-2; D might be TRBD2 (5 bases). The CDR3 runs to 14 residues. The germline V gene encodes CDR1 SGHTA and CDR2 FQGNSA. V shed 2 bases and J shed 4 bases, with 9 bases lying between them. The CDR3 loop is CASSLRAVYNEQFF. The CDR3 DNA reads TGTGCCAGCAGCTTAAGAGCGGTTTACAATGAGCAGTTCTTC.

The V call is TRBV7-6, the J call TRBJ2-7; TRBD1 aligns across 9 bases. The V gene's germline CDR1 is SGHVS and CDR2 FNYEAQ. The length of the CDR3 is 15 residues. With 5 bases clipped from V and 3 bases from J, the junction kept 8 bases outside the gene matches. Written as DNA, the CDR3 is TGTGCCAGCAGCCCACCGGGACAGGGAGACTACGAGCAGTACTTC. Amino acid sequence: CASSPPGQGDYEQYF.

This clonotype was seen a few times. V usage is TRBV20-1 and J usage is TRBJ1-2; 8 bases agree with TRBD1. Germline V gene lookup returns CDR1 DFQATT and CDR2 SNEGSKA (reference sequence). J gave up 1 base and V 4 bases, and 8 bases lay outside the gene matches. CDR3 size: 15 residues. CDR3: CSAIVPGQGNYGYTF. CDR3 coding DNA: TGCAGTGCTATAGTTCCCGGACAGGGTAACTATGGCTACACCTTC.

The V call is TRBV4-1, the J call TRBJ1-1; TRBD1 is a possible D gene (5 bases). Trimming took off 4 bases at V and 2 bases at J, with 14 bases between the two ends. CDR3 length equals 15 residues. Germline V CDR1 and CDR2: MGHRA, YSYEKL. The CDR3 region is CASSRSGGPNTEAFF. The CDR3 coding sequence is TGCGCCAGCAGCCGATCCGGGGGTCCAAACACTGAAGCTTTCTTT.

The CDR3 loop reads CASNGGLSYEQYF. Written as DNA, the CDR3 is TGTGCCAGCAACGGAGGGTTATCCTACGAGCAGTACTTC. This chain links TRBV6-2 or TRBV6-3 with TRBJ2-7; D is possibly TRBD2 (6 bases). The CDR3 length is 13 residues. V lost 7 bases and J lost 1, with 11 bases in between. Germline V gives CDR1 MNHEY, CDR2 SVGEGT.

This clonotype was seen only a few times. This chain uses TRBV6-2 or TRBV6-3 with TRBJ2-2, with D possibly being TRBD1 (5 bases). Germline CDR1 and CDR2: MNHEY and SVGEGT. The V gene lost 11 bases and the J gene lost 2 bases, with 12 bases spanning the gap. CDR3 length: 13 amino acids. CDR3 sequence reads: CAAGAVNTGELFF. The CDR3 DNA follows: TGTGCCGCTGGGGCAGTAAACACCGGGGAGCTGTTTTTT.

This clonotype was found many times. The chain employs TRBV7-9 and TRBJ2-7; D perhaps matches TRBD1 (6 bases). Germline loops: CDR1 SEHNR, CDR2 FQNEAQ (reference sequence). This CDR3 has 14 amino acids. The germline V and J ends were trimmed by 4 bases and 0 bases, with 10 bases remaining between them. CDR3 sequence (DNA): TGTGCCAGCAGCTATCAGGGGAGCTCCTACGAGCAGTACTTC. It is translated as CASSYQGSSYEQYF.

This clonotype has just a few counts. This chain uses TRBV6-2 or TRBV6-3 with TRBJ2-1, with unresolved D. This CDR3 comprises 17 residues. The V gene lost 0 bases and the J gene lost 0 bases, with 12 bases spanning the gap. Per the germline V gene, CDR1 is MNHEY and CDR2 is SVGEGT. CDR3 in amino acids: CASSYSYGRSSYNEQFF. The CDR3 bases are TGTGCCAGCAGTTACTCGTATGGCCGGTCCTCCTACAATGAGCAGTTCTTC.

This clonotype has a count of ten or more. The chain is built from TRBV4-2 and TRBJ2-1, with 9 bases lining up with TRBD2. After removal of 3 bases from V and 2 bases from J, the junction contained 8 bases not matched to a gene. CDR1 is LGHNA, CDR2 YNFKEQ, per germline. The CDR3 totals 17 residues. CDR3: CASSQDLAGLPYNEQFF. CDR3 nucleotide sequence: TGTGCCAGCAGCCAGGACCTAGCGGGATTACCCTACAATGAGCAGTTCTTC.

This chain uses TRBV24-1 with TRBJ2-7, with D perhaps matching TRBD1 or TRBD2 (5 bases each). The V gene lost 3 bases and the J gene lost 0 bases, with 11 bases spanning the gap. The CDR3 extends over 15 amino acids. Germline values: CDR1 KGHDR, CDR2 SFDVKD. The CDR3 loop reads CATSDRGIHSYEQYF. In nucleotides, the CDR3 is TGTGCCACCAGTGATCGGGGCATCCACTCCTACGAGCAGTACTTC.

The V call is TRBV7-9, the J call TRBJ2-1; 8 bases align to TRBD2. The J segment lost 4 bases and the V segment lost 8 bases, leaving 4 bases of the junction unmatched. The germline V gene encodes CDR1 SEHNR and CDR2 FQNEAQ (reference sequence). The CDR3 spans 13 residues. The CDR3 sequence: CASRGRPYNEQFF. The CDR3 DNA reads TGTGCCAGCCGCGGGAGGCCGTACAATGAGCAGTTCTTC.

In this sample, this clonotype turned up a few times. V gene TRBV27 combines with J gene TRBJ2-1; 7 nucleotides agree with TRBD2. The CDR3 runs to 18 residues. J was trimmed by 9 bases and V by 5 bases; bases with no gene match: 22. Germline-derived CDR1 and CDR2 are MNHEY and SMNVEV (reference sequence). In nucleotides, the CDR3 is TGTGCCAGCAGTCGTCTCCCTACCCGGCTAGCGGCGACCGGTGAGCAGTTCTTC. It translates to CASSRLPTRLAATGEQFF.

V is TRBV12-3 or TRBV12-4 and J is TRBJ1-1; D might be TRBD1 (6 bases). Trimming left V 6 bases short and J 5 bases short, with 16 bases between. The CDR3 runs 14 residues. CDR3 bases: TGTGCCAGCAGGATGGGGGCGCGGATAACTGAAGCTTTCTTT. Amino acids: CASRMGARITEAFF.

This clonotype was detected only a few times. The V call is TRBV7-9, the J call TRBJ1-4; TRBD1 aligns across 7 bases. Germline V lookup: CDR1 SEHNR, CDR2 FQNEAQ (reference sequence). The CDR3 totals 14 residues. V gave up 5 bases and J gave up 6 bases; unmatched junction bases: 6. The CDR3 nucleotides read TGTGCCAGCAGCCCGGGACAGCTAGATGAAAAACTGTTTTTT. Translated: CASSPGQLDEKLFF.

The sample holds a few counts of this clonotype. The V call is TRBV6-1, the J call TRBJ2-1, with TRBD1 identical over 12 bases. The germline V gene encodes CDR1 MNHNS and CDR2 SASEGT. CDR3 length: 17 residues. J gave up 1 base and V 7 bases, and 8 bases lay outside the gene matches. The CDR3 loop is CASTRDRGRASYNEQFF. The CDR3 nucleotides read TGTGCCAGCACTAGGGACAGGGGGCGCGCATCCTACAATGAGCAGTTCTTC.

This clonotype has a handful of counts. The V and J genes are TRBV5-1 and TRBJ1-6; tentatively, D is TRBD1 (5 bases). V gave up 1 base and J gave up 10 bases, with 24 bases separating them. The germline V gene encodes CDR1 SGHRS and CDR2 YFSETQ. CDR3 length: 18 amino acids. CDR3 in amino acids: CASSLRLFGQGGESPLHF. CDR3 sequence (DNA): TGCGCCAGCAGCTTGAGACTATTCGGGCAGGGAGGCGAATCACCCCTCCACTTT.

V gene TRBV29-1 combines with J gene TRBJ2-7; D not resolved. The germline V and J ends were trimmed by 0 bases and 1 base, with 4 bases remaining between them. The germline gives CDR1 SQVTM, CDR2 ANQGSEA. This CDR3 contains 12 residues. In DNA form, the CDR3 reads TGCAGCGTTGAAGATGGGTCCTACGAGCAGTACTTC. It encodes CSVEDGSYEQYF.

This clonotype came up a few times. The rearrangement joins TRBV4-3 to TRBJ2-1; no firm D call. Germline values: CDR1 LGHNA, CDR2 YSLEER. This CDR3 region has 17 residues. Trimming shortened V by 1 base and J by 9 bases, and 22 bases separated the two germline ends. CDR3 DNA: TGCGCCAGCAGCCAAGTCGGCAGCTCCGGAGAAATGGGTGAGCAGTTCTTC. It encodes CASSQVGSSGEMGEQFF.